Reported below is one T cell receptor beta chain. The clone's antigen remains unknown. No base quality information exists; no much larger clone differs at one position. These data are taken from a study of cytomegalovirus exposure and HLA in healthy donors (dated by TCRdb to about 2017). The study in broad terms: An earlier analysis of 587 of the donors reported 276 Gb of sequence data and 117 million unique TCR beta sequences from about 180 million T cells. An early release that covered around 590 HLA-typed donors contained about 300 gigabases of sequencing data and tens of millions of unique TCR sequences. Among the roughly 400 genotyped donors, about 85% belonged to the genetic ancestry cluster associated with self-reported Caucasian donors. The study aimed to test whether cataloging public T cell receptors could reveal signatures of past pathogen exposure. Using immunosequencing, the study profiled T cell repertoires from around 670 subjects and related those repertoires to cytomegalovirus serostatus. Along with the roughly 670-subject first cohort, a separate validation cohort of about 110 different subjects was used. High-throughput TCR immunosequencing, statistical association of individual TCRs with disease status, and machine learning were combined to predict cytomegalovirus infection status. A later analysis re-examined previously published TCR beta repertoires from 610 or so donors and added high-resolution HLA genotyping to investigate patterns of TCR occurrence. In the later analysis, no new phenotypic data were used to find candidate immune exposures; instead, reliance was placed on TCR beta sequences and their occurrence across donors. In an earlier analysis of about 590 of the donors, high-throughput TCR beta sequencing was used to judge whether each TCR beta V gene segment behaved as functional or pseudogenic. Donor age, sex, ethnicity and CMV serostatus were compiled together with the repertoire data. In a later genetic analysis, genome-wide SNP genotypes for about 55% of the roughly 700 donors were used, and that subset was treated as a discovery cohort. All discovery cohort repertoires had been generated on a single sequencing platform. Class I and class II HLA loci were covered by the typing at four-digit resolution. The number of typed donors differed by locus: roughly 620-640 for A, B, C, DRB1 and DQB1; some 500 for DQA1; fewer than 610 for DPA1; and roughly 490 for DPB1. Roughly five DR-DQ haplotypes were handled as single units for association and clustering, since linkage in the cohort was strong. On average, roughly 200,000 unique TCR beta nucleotide sequences were sequenced per donor among some 420 genotyped donors of the cohort, with 15% to 20% of those sequences being non-productive. What the study reported, not specific to this receptor: While some public TCRs were present in many individuals, most TCR sequences turned up only very rarely across donors. In a later genetic analysis, fewer N-insertions in productive TCRs were reported among donors in an Asian-associated ancestry cluster than the roughly 670-donor mean. The classifier was reported to diagnose cytomegalovirus status with high specificity and sensitivity in both the original and validation cohorts. Specific HLA alleles were associated with 15,000 to 20,000 TCR beta sequences at a false discovery rate of 0.05 in a later analysis. In a later analysis, HLA-associated TCR beta chains showed more clonal expansion and lower generation probabilities than non-associated chains that were equally common. Linkage disequilibrium might explain the correlated functional status among segregating V segments, but an unknown experimental factor could not be ruled out. The authors suggested that the approach could potentially be generalized to other disease states and immunological phenotypes. In an earlier analysis of fewer than 750 of the donors, most TCR beta V segments were observed in productive rearrangements about 90% or about 30% of the time, broadly matching IMGT annotations. Roughly uniform sequencing depth across donors was assumed in presence/absence analyses, although this assumption may not hold. This cohort had only TCR beta chains sequenced, and the lack of alpha or paired-chain data limited which features could be detected. According to a later analysis, most CMV-associated TCR beta chains appeared to be HLA-restricted, and the HLA associations seemed to be driven largely by CMV exposure. According to a later analysis, parvovirus B19, influenza, CMV and Epstein-Barr virus appeared linked to several top co-occurrence clusters. In a later analysis, the rate of TCR association differed among HLA loci, with DRB1 alleles having the most associated TCRs and HLA-C alleles having the fewest. A cluster of highly shared sequence variants was judged likely to be a technical artifact of the sequencing pipeline. Because the 87-base-pair reads could not distinguish some IMGT-functional V segments, including TRBV6-2 and TRBV6-3, those segments were excluded. A further reported finding was that TCR beta sequences accurately predicted the HLA-A and HLA-B alleles for most subjects in the first cohort. The only immune exposure information available for the cohort was CMV serostatus. When HLA alleles, especially DR and DQ, strongly co-occurred, TCR associations were difficult to assign to individual alleles. A few of the identified cytomegalovirus-associated TCR beta chains were confirmed in vitro to be specific for cytomegalovirus antigens. Because HLA typing was missing for some donors at each locus, association tests included only the typed subset. The earlier analysis of around 600 of the donors excluded over 15 rarely observed V segments, including chromosome 9 orphons, because counts were too low. In the study, 150 to 200 TCR beta chains were listed as associated with cytomegalovirus. An association between a missense DCLRE1C variant and V-gene and J-gene trimming of TCR beta chains was found in a later genetic analysis and replicated in an independent cohort.

Receptor amplification or capture employed the immunoSEQ multiplex PCR assay. A mixture of 60 forward primers for TCR Vbeta segments and 13 reverse primers for TCR Jbeta segments was used in the multiplex PCR. The CDR3 region of rearranged TCR beta genes was amplified from genomic DNA by a multiplex PCR assay. On the Illumina HiSeq System, the amplified TCR beta libraries were sequenced as 87-base-pair reads. In the source study's methods: A later analysis counted approximately 84 million unique TCR beta chains across the 640 or so repertoires, and 10 million to 11 million of these chains were shared by at least two donors. To remove PCR and sequencing errors, raw reads were error-corrected and collapsed into unique sequences using a nearest-neighbor algorithm that merged closely related sequences. CDR3 sequences were aligned to IMGT reference sequences to assign V, D and J gene segments. For a sequence to be retained, at least a six-nucleotide match to both a V gene segment and a J gene segment was required. Rearrangements were called productive when the CDR3 lacked stop codons and stayed in frame with V and J; all others were non-productive. CDR3 was defined according to IMGT convention as the region running from the second conserved V-encoded cysteine to the conserved J-encoded phenylalanine. The earlier analysis of 587 of the donors excluded sequences that lacked an unambiguous match to a single V gene segment. In an earlier analysis of roughly 600 of the donors, a V segment was called functional when productive rearrangements were above 56.7%, and segregating when the standard deviation between donors exceeded 5%. A statistical classification framework was built for diagnosing cytomegalovirus status from the catalog of TCR beta chain sequences. V and J gene assignment, in a later analysis, came from comparing TCR nucleotide sequences with IMGT/GENE-DB human TR gene sequences. Using the TCRdist pipeline, a later analysis assigned CDR3 sequences along with most-parsimonious VDJ recombination scenarios. A later analysis defined each TCR beta chain by its CDR3 amino acid sequence plus V-gene family, and excluded reads lacking a unique V-gene family. In a later analysis, 450 to 600 highly shared, low-generation-probability nucleotide sequences were removed to address suspected cross-contamination and a sequencing artifact. In a later analysis, a clonal expansion index was calculated for each public chain from normalized within-repertoire ranks of inferred template counts. Generation probabilities in a later analysis came from a VDJ recombination model fitted to out-of-frame rearrangements, and those results were checked against IGoR. In a later analysis, TCR-TCR, TCR-HLA and TCR-CMV co-occurrence was scored with hypergeometric tests, and a repertoire-size bias correction was applied to TCR pairs. To estimate false discovery rates, a later analysis permuted the HLA or CMV assignments 20 times. In a later analysis, co-occurring TCRs were grouped with DBSCAN, and TCRdist sequence similarity was added when clustering was performed within HLA-allele-positive subsets. Repertoires with fewer than 30,000 or more than 120,000 public chains, plus five repertoires with anomalous nucleotide sharing, were excluded from co-occurrence clustering. TCRdb took over this immuneACCESS table, retaining in-frame rearrangements with V and J assigned. Such tables are incomplete; in checked studies, under half of the missing clones stem from an unresolved V gene, and the remainder is unexplained. V, J and clone size derive from that table, while D and trimming were established from the DNA sequence. The sample has 150,000 or so clones on record, less than 65% of them singletons. Clones ranked in the top ten supply approximately 2.9% of the sample.

The germline V gene (reference sequence) yields SGHKS for CDR1 and YYEKEE for CDR2. The CDR3 measures 15 amino acids from cysteine to phenylalanine. Only the CDR3 region is kept as DNA, spanning 45 bases read in frame from base 1. Between the V and J ends, shortened by 2 bases and 5 bases respectively, the junction contains 16 bases. The cohort consisted of 600 to 700 healthy bone marrow donors. Cohort members were all nominally healthy when sampled, although unrecorded immune exposures were likely present. The donor tested CMV seropositive and was one of the 289 seropositive cohort members. A peripheral blood sample was provided by each donor, and peripheral blood mononuclear cells were used for TCR beta sequencing. The Qiagen DNeasy Blood Extraction Kit was used to extract genomic DNA from the blood cell samples.

The TCR originated in a woman in her 30s in good health and CMV-seropositive. The sequencing input was PBMCs. The chain couples TRBV5-5 to TRBJ2-5; 6 matching bases give a weak D call of TRBD1. The CDR3 region has the sequence CASSLRDIRRETQYF. The bases are TGTGCCAGCAGCTTACGGGACATAAGGAGGGAGACCCAGTACTTC.